Listed here are 23 T cell receptor beta chains from one sample, sequenced in a study of control samples from healthy donors and cancer patients. The method was immunoSEQ multiplex PCR; TCRdb's version includes in-frame clones alone and lacks a portion of them. The sample comprises 70,000 to 75,000 clones, under 90% of which are singletons, and around a fifth rests with the top ten. The specimen sequenced was PBMCs. The receptors were sampled from a man between 60 and 75 years old with lung cancer.

This clone was counted a few times. The J gene is TRBJ2-7, the V gene TRBV6-1, with 12 bases lining up with TRBD1. Germline CDR1 MNHNS, CDR2 SASEGT. This CDR3 contains 16 residues. Trimming removed 3 bases from V and 6 bases from J; junction bases left unmatched: 9. CDR3 region: CASSDLPGQGAGEQYV. The CDR3 DNA sequence: TGTGCCAGCAGTGACTTGCCGGGACAGGGGGCCGGCGAGCAGTACGTC.

CDR3 protein: CASSLTGTASTGELFF. In DNA, the CDR3 is TGTGCCAGCAGCTTAACCGGGACAGCCTCCACCGGGGAGCTGTTTTTT. The chain has TRBV7-3 and TRBJ2-2; 7 nucleotides agree with TRBD1. Germline V gene data show CDR1 as SGHTA and CDR2 as FQGTGA. The CDR3 sequence is 16 residues long. V was pared by 0 bases and J by 4 bases, with 5 bases of the junction left unmatched. Variable domain in full (rest from reference TRBV7-3 and TRBJ2-2): GAGVSQTPSNKVTEKGKYVELRCDPISGHTALYWYRQSLGQGPEFLIYFQGTGAADDSGLPNDRFFAVRPEGSVSTLKIQRTERGDSAVYLCASSLTGTASTGELFFGEGSRLTVL.

This chain uses TRBV7-3 with TRBJ1-5, with D tentatively TRBD1 (5 bases). Trimming pared 5 bases from V and 1 base from J, leaving 9 bases between. Per germline, CDR1 SGHTA and CDR2 FQGTGA. The CDR3 length is 14 residues. The CDR3 DNA sequence: TGTGCCAGCAGCAGGGGCGGCAGCAATCAGCCCCAGCATTTT. Translating it yields CASSRGGSNQPQHF.

This clone was recorded only once. The chain has TRBV27 and TRBJ2-5; D gene uncertain. Between the trimmed V and J ends, which lost 5 bases and 4 bases, there was a span of 11 bases. Germline V gives CDR1 MNHEY, CDR2 SMNVEV (reference sequence). The CDR3 sequence is 13 residues long. The CDR3, as DNA: TGTGCCAGCAGTGTCGGGTCGAGAGAGACCCAGTACTTC. The encoded protein is CASSVGSRETQYF.

The V gene is TRBV20-1, the J gene TRBJ1-3, with D uncertain. CDR1 is DFQATT and CDR2 is SNEGSKA in the germline V gene (reference sequence). V lost 6 bases to trimming and J lost 2 bases, with 5 bases between them. CDR3 length: 11 amino acids. CDR3: CSASAGNTIYF. The CDR3 nucleotides read TGCAGTGCGTCTGCTGGAAACACCATATATTTT.

V gene TRBV5-1 combines with J gene TRBJ2-7; D perhaps matches TRBD2 (6 bases). The V end was cut by 0 bases, the J end by 1 base, with 17 bases between. The CDR3 is made up of 17 amino acids. Per the germline V gene, CDR1 is SGHRS and CDR2 is YFSETQ. In nucleotides, the CDR3 is TGCGCCAGCAGCTTGGGGGGTGGCGGGGCCCTATCCTACGAGCAGTACTTC. Translated: CASSLGGGGALSYEQYF.

The gene calls are TRBV6-5 and TRBJ1-5; 7 bases align to TRBD1. This CDR3 is 14 amino acids long. Germline CDR1 MNHEY, CDR2 SVGAGI. The V gene end was trimmed by 11 bases and the J gene end by 3 bases; junction bases not matched to a gene: 10. CDR3 sequence: CAVSRQGNNQPQHF. As DNA, the CDR3 is TGTGCCGTGAGTCGACAGGGAAACAATCAGCCCCAGCATTTT.

This chain connects TRBV15 to TRBJ2-6; D unclear. The CDR3 runs 18 residues. Trimming stripped 4 bases from V and 1 base from J, with 17 bases between. The germline gives CDR1 LNHNV, CDR2 YYDKDF (reference sequence). The CDR3 nucleotides read TGTGCCACCAGCAACGGAGAAGGCTGGAGATCTGGGGCCAACGTCCTGACTTTC. This translates into CATSNGEGWRSGANVLTF. Together with reference TRBV15 and TRBJ2-6, the CDR3 gives the full variable domain: DAMVIQNPRYQVTQFGKPVTLSCSQTLNHNVMYWYQQKSSQAPKLLFHYYDKDFNNEADTPDNFQSRRPNTSFCFLDIRSPGLGDTAMYLCATSNGEGWRSGANVLTFGAGSRLTVL.

This chain links TRBV24-1 with TRBJ2-5; TRBD1 aligns across 8 bases. The CDR3 is made up of 15 amino acids. Germline CDR1 and CDR2: KGHDR and SFDVKD. The J segment lost 4 bases and the V segment lost 4 bases, leaving 7 bases of the junction unmatched. CDR3 sequence: CATSEPRGLTETQYF. Here the CDR3 DNA reads TGTGCCACCAGTGAACCCAGGGGGCTAACAGAGACCCAGTACTTC.

The chain couples TRBV10-2 to TRBJ1-6; possibly TRBD1 for D (5 bases). Germline CDR1 and CDR2: WSHSY and SAAADI. The CDR3 loop spans 14 amino acids. V was cut by 4 bases and J by 10 bases, with 14 bases left in between. The CDR3 region is CASSAAGSSSPLHF. The CDR3 DNA reads as TGCGCCAGCAGTGCAGCAGGGTCAAGCTCACCCCTCCACTTT.

For the CDR3, the DNA is TGTGCCACCAGTGATTCCGGGACTACCACCACCCCGCAGTATTTT. Encoded protein: CATSDSGTTTTPQYF. The rearrangement uses TRBV24-1 and TRBJ2-3, with 7 bases fitting TRBD2. Germline trimming cut 2 bases from V and 10 bases from J; bases unmatched to any gene: 11. Germline V lookup: CDR1 KGHDR, CDR2 SFDVKD. The CDR3 sequence is 15 residues long.

The gene calls are TRBV4-1 and TRBJ1-4, with D hard to call. This CDR3 has 14 amino acids. The V and J ends lost 5 bases and 8 bases respectively, with 15 bases between them. The V gene's germline CDR1 is MGHRA and CDR2 YSYEKL. CDR3 DNA: TGCGCCAGCAGCAACATCCTAGGAGACGAAAAACTGTTTTTT. Translating it yields CASSNILGDEKLFF.

V usage is TRBV29-1 and J usage is TRBJ1-1; possible D gene TRBD1, 5 bases. The CDR3 is 13 amino acids. Germline CDR1 is SQVTM and CDR2 is ANQGSEA. Trimming took off 7 bases at V and 3 bases at J, with 15 bases between the two ends. The CDR3 here is CSGQRGTYTEAFF. As DNA, the CDR3 is TGCAGCGGCCAACGGGGGACGTACACTGAAGCTTTCTTT.

V usage is TRBV7-3 and J usage is TRBJ1-1; D not certain. The V end lost 0 bases, the J end lost 5 bases, and 7 bases lay between the germline ends. The CDR3 is made up of 13 amino acids. From germline, CDR1 is SGHTA and CDR2 FQGTGA. CDR3 coding DNA: TGTGCCAGCAGCTTAACGGTAGAAACTGAAGCTTTCTTT. Its translation: CASSLTVETEAFF.

To note about this clone: This same CDR3 is encoded by further DNA sequences in the sample. The rearrangement links TRBV30 to TRBJ1-1; D gene unclear. Germline V lookup: CDR1 GTSNPN, CDR2 SVGIG (reference sequence). Deletions cut 0 bases from V and 2 bases from J, with 7 bases between. The CDR3 is 13 amino acids. The CDR3 spells CAWSVQGNTEAFF. Written as DNA, the CDR3 is TGTGCCTGGAGTGTACAAGGAAACACTGAAGCTTTCTTT.

This clone occurred many times. V usage is TRBV29-1 and J usage is TRBJ2-5; D remains ambiguous. Trimming took 2 bases from V and 4 from J, leaving 8 bases between them. This CDR3 has 12 amino acids. Germline V gives CDR1 SQVTM, CDR2 ANQGSEA. The CDR3 spells CSVERGLETQYF. The CDR3 DNA reads as TGCAGCGTTGAACGAGGTCTAGAGACCCAGTACTTC.

The rearrangement links TRBV7-3 to TRBJ1-4, with D perhaps matching TRBD1 (5 bases). There are 13 residues in the CDR3. Trimming removed 3 bases from V and 14 bases from J, with 16 bases in between. CDR1 SGHTA and CDR2 FQGTGA come from the germline V gene. CDR3: CASSFTGGLLLFF. In DNA form, the CDR3 reads TGTGCCAGCAGCTTCACAGGCGGCTTACTTCTGTTTTTT.

V gene TRBV6-5 combines with J gene TRBJ1-1; D might be TRBD1 (6 bases). This CDR3 has 14 residues. Trimming removed 7 bases from V and 0 bases from J, with 12 bases in between. Per the germline V gene, CDR1 is MNHEY and CDR2 is SVGAGI. Here the CDR3 DNA reads TGTGCCAGCAATAGGGGGACCCTGAACACTGAAGCTTTCTTT. This gives the protein CASNRGTLNTEAFF.

The chain joins TRBV2 to TRBJ1-2, with 8 bases lining up with TRBD1. V dropped 7 bases and J dropped 8; count of bases not matched to a gene: 15. In germline, CDR1 is SNHLY, CDR2 FYNNEI. CDR3 length: 15 amino acids. In DNA, the CDR3 is TGTGCCAGCATGGAGGACAGGGACCACCTGGTGGGCTACACCTTC. This gives the protein CASMEDRDHLVGYTF.

The DNA for the CDR3 is TGTGCCAGCAGCTTAGCTCTGACAGGGAGGACTGAAGCTTTCTTT. Residues: CASSLALTGRTEAFF. This sequence joins TRBV7-2 and TRBJ1-1; TRBD1 matches 7 bases. The CDR3 spans 15 residues. Unmatched junction bases numbered 6, after V lost 0 bases and J lost 5 bases. Germline V gene data show CDR1 as SGHTA and CDR2 as FQGNSA.

Here the CDR3 reads CASSSDRGYSPLHF. The CDR3 nucleotides are TGTGCCAGCAGCTCGGACAGGGGGTATTCACCCCTCCACTTT. The rearrangement joins TRBV7-2 to TRBJ1-6; 10 bases map to TRBD1. This CDR3 is built from 14 residues. Germline CDR1 is SGHTA and CDR2 is FQGNSA. The V gene end was trimmed by 4 bases and the J gene end by 8 bases; junction bases not matched to a gene: 2.

The gene calls are TRBV6-5 and TRBJ1-1, with D possibly matching TRBD1 (5 bases). V lost 6 bases and J 4 bases, leaving 15 bases between the germline ends. CDR3 length: 14 amino acids. The germline CDR1 and CDR2 sequences are MNHEY and SVGAGI. The CDR3 is CASRRDQRPTEAFF. CDR3 nucleotides: TGTGCCAGCAGAAGGGACCAACGGCCCACTGAAGCTTTCTTT.

The chain combines TRBV3-1 (or the pseudogene TRBV3-2) with TRBJ1-2; D gene ambiguous. Germline lookup yields CDR1 LGHDT and CDR2 YNNKEL (reference sequence). This CDR3 is 14 amino acids long. V lost 1 base to trimming and J lost 1 base, with 7 bases between them. The CDR3 spells CASSQGPINYGYTF. The CDR3 DNA is TGTGCCAGCAGCCAAGGACCCATTAACTATGGCTACACCTTC.